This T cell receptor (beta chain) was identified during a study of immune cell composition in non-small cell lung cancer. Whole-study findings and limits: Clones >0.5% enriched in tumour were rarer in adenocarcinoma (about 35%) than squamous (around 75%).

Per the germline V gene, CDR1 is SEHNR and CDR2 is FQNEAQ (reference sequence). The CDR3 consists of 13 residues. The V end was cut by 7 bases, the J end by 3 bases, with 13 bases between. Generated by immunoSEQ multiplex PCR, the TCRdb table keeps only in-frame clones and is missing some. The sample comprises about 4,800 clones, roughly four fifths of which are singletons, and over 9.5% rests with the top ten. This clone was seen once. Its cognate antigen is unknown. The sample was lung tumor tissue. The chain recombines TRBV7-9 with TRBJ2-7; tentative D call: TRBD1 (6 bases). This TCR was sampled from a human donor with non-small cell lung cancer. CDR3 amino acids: CASTPKGGYEQYF. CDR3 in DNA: TGTGCCAGCACCCCCAAAGGGGGCTACGAGCAGTACTTC.